This TCR beta chain originates from a study of technical replicates of blood from a few donors. V shed 1 base and J shed 10 bases, with 12 bases lying between them. The CDR3 contains 14 residues. Germline V gene data show CDR1 as SGDLS and CDR2 as YYNGEE. A single count supports this clone. Sequencing used immunoSEQ multiplex PCR; TCRdb keeps in-frame clones, though not all of them. The repertoire includes fewer than 90,000 clones, 94% of them detected once, and approximately 0.25% sits in the top ten. The sequence was obtained from a human donor in good health. The chain recombines TRBV9 with TRBJ1-6; D is unresolved. Sequenced sample: T cells isolated from PBMCs. The CDR3 loop is CASSVRTGRSPLHF. The CDR3 DNA follows: TGTGCCAGCAGCGTAAGGACCGGGAGATCACCCCTCCACTTT.